The clone carrying this T cell receptor (beta chain) was counted only a few times. Per the germline V gene, CDR1 is MDHEN and CDR2 is SYDVKM. This CDR3 contains 16 residues. The V segment lost 5 bases and the J segment 5 bases; nucleotides outside the gene matches: 14. In the study's own analysis: Estimation of nucleated cell counts was performed using reference gene primer amplification. Clones were read by immunoSEQ multiplex PCR, and TCRdb kept only the in-frame ones, dropping some. The V and J calls and the clone size are those of that table, but D and trimming were determined from the DNA. The sample includes 200,000 to 250,000 clones, around 87% seen only once; the top ten take 3% to 3.5%. This sample is drawn from a study of blood T cell repertoires in COVID-19. Study as a whole: Spain, Italy and the United States supplied samples that represented acute and convalescent COVID-19. PBMCs, B-cell-depleted T cells, or T cells provided the cDNA or gDNA that made up the material.

This sequence originates from a man in his sixties with acute or convalescent COVID-19. This chain connects TRBV28 to TRBJ1-2, with 7 bases lining up with TRBD1. Sample: peripheral blood. CDR3 DNA: TGTGCCAGCAGTACACGACAGGGTCGGACTTTATATGGCTACACCTTC. It specifies CASSTRQGRTLYGYTF.